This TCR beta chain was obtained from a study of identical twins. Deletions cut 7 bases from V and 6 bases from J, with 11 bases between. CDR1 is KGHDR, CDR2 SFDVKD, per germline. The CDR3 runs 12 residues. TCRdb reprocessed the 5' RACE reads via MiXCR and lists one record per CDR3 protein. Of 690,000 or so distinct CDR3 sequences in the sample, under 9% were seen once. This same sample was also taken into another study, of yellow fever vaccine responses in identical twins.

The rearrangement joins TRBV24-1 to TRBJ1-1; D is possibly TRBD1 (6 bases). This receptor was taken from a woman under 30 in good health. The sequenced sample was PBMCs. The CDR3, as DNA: TGTGCCACCAGAGACAGGTATTCTGAAGCTTTCTTT. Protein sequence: CATRDRYSEAFF.